This TCR beta chain emerged from a study of shared clonotypes between healthy human individuals. Study information: Three CD4 naive, three CD4 memory, two CD8 naive and one CD8 memory plate were used per donor.

Assay: immunoSEQ multiplex PCR; the TCRdb copy retains only in-frame clones and omits some. The table lists more than 1,200,000 clones, 97% to 99% of them singletons. Donors comprised healthy HIV-negative adults lacking recent acute infections or vaccinations. Donors were Caucasian adults residing in Nashville, Tennessee, USA. Researchers partitioned CD4+ cells into CD45RA+ naive and CD45RA-negative memory subsets. Losses at the gene ends were 4 bases for V and 6 bases for J; bases not matched to a gene: 13. Germline CDR1 is SGHRS and CDR2 is YFSETQ. The CDR3 has 15 amino acids. This clonotype was obtained from a man in his thirties or forties in good health. The sequencing input was naive CD4+ T cells sorted from blood. Regarding subset: CD45RA+ positively selected. This chain uses TRBV5-1 with TRBJ2-7; 7 bases are a match to TRBD2. The chain's CDR3 is CASSLSSFVAGEQYF. Here the CDR3 DNA reads TGCGCCAGCAGCCTTTCCTCCTTCGTAGCGGGCGAGCAGTACTTC.